This TCR beta chain was sequenced for a study of cytomegalovirus exposure and HLA in healthy donors. Primers for the PCR totalled 60 Vbeta and 13 Jbeta. Here immunoSEQ multiplex PCR was the method, and the copy in TCRdb shows in-frame clones only, minus some. The data contain about 140,000 clones, about 9.2% of them singletons. V was trimmed by 4 bases and J by 4 bases, leaving 18 bases between them. In germline, CDR1 is SGDLS, CDR2 YYNGEE. The CDR3 consists of 16 residues. This chain connects TRBV9 to TRBJ1-3; D unresolved. This sequence was found in a woman aged 40 to 50 in good health and CMV-seropositive. Sequencing was performed on PBMCs. The DNA for the CDR3 is TGTGCCAGCAGCCCACGGGGAGGTTCTGGAGGAAACACCATATATTTT. Its protein is CASSPRGGSGGNTIYF.